This passage covers 24 T cell receptor beta chains from one sample sequenced in a study of cytomegalovirus exposure and HLA in healthy donors (dated by TCRdb to the late 2010s). The library was obtained by the immunoSEQ multiplex PCR assay. For the multiplex PCR, a mixture combining 60 forward primers for TCR Vbeta segments and 13 reverse primers for TCR Jbeta segments was used. Here the immuneACCESS table is served through TCRdb, limited to in-frame sequences with V and J called. Missing clones are a known gap in these copies; in checked studies unresolved V genes cover under half, and the rest lacks a known reason. The sample includes some 65,000 clones, with about three quarters observed a single time. The top ten hold roughly 25% of the sample. Sequenced material: PBMCs. These receptors were collected from a man aged 50-59 years in good health and CMV-seropositive.

This clone was seen a handful of times. The J gene is TRBJ2-7, the V gene TRBV11-3; a weak D match, TRBD2 (6 bases). The length of the CDR3 is 13 residues. Trimming removed 3 bases at V and 6 bases at J, with 12 bases between. CDR1 is SGHNT, CDR2 YENEEA, per germline. DNA of the CDR3: TGTGCCAGCAGCTTGGCATCGGAGGGCGAGCAGTACTTC. It codes for CASSLASEGEQYF.

The rearrangement joins TRBV4-3 to TRBJ2-5; D is uncertain. The assigned J gene may be wrong: the sequence end matches TRBJ2-7 better. The CDR3 totals 15 residues. Germline CDR1 LGHNA, CDR2 YSLEER. The CDR3 spells CASSQDESWAAEQYF. Here the CDR3 DNA reads TGCGCCAGCAGCCAAGATGAGTCGTGGGCAGCCGAGCAGTACTTC.

This clone was detected a few times. CDR3 DNA: TGTGCCAGCAGCCCCGTGCGGGAGTCGAGAACCGGGGAGCTGTTTTTT. This gives the protein CASSPVRESRTGELFF. J is TRBJ2-2 and V is TRBV4-2, with 7 bases matching TRBD2. This CDR3 comprises 16 residues. V lost 4 bases and J lost 5; bases outside the gene matches: 10. Germline values: CDR1 LGHNA, CDR2 YNFKEQ.

V is TRBV7-6 and J is TRBJ1-1; TRBD1 matches at 9 bases. Germline V gives CDR1 SGHVS, CDR2 FNYEAQ. The J segment lost 5 bases and the V segment lost 4 bases, leaving 11 bases of the junction unmatched. This CDR3 spans 16 amino acids. The CDR3 DNA is TGTGCCAGCAGCTCCCGTGGGGGGACAGGGAGTACTGAAGCTTTCTTT. It is translated as CASSSRGGTGSTEAFF.

The sample holds a few counts of this clone. The rearrangement joins TRBV7-2 to TRBJ1-4; D is perhaps TRBD1 (5 bases). Germline lookup yields CDR1 SGHTA and CDR2 FQGNSA. V was shortened by 5 bases and J by 0 bases, with 7 bases between the two germline ends. The CDR3 totals 14 residues. This chain's CDR3 is CASSRQTTNEKLFF. In nucleotides, the CDR3 is TGTGCCAGCAGCCGACAGACAACTAATGAAAAACTGTTTTTT.

The genes are TRBV2 and TRBJ2-1; TRBD1 might be the D (5 bases). Per the germline V gene, CDR1 is SNHLY and CDR2 is FYNNEI. The CDR3 sequence is 14 residues long. V was cut by 2 bases and J by 7 bases, with 12 bases left in between. CDR3 region: CASSEWAGKNEQFF. CDR3 coding DNA: TGTGCCAGCAGTGAATGGGCAGGGAAGAATGAGCAGTTCTTC.

The V call is TRBV5-4, the J call TRBJ2-5; possible D gene TRBD1, 5 bases. The V gene lost 4 bases and the J gene lost 5 bases, with 15 bases spanning the gap. Germline CDR1 SGHNT, CDR2 YYREEE (reference sequence). This CDR3 contains 14 residues. CDR3 bases: TGTGCCAGCAGCCCCCCCAATAAGGGGGAGACCCAGTACTTC. Protein sequence: CASSPPNKGETQYF.

This clone showed up just a few times. The chain combines TRBV5-1 with TRBJ2-5; 11 bases are shared with TRBD2. The CDR3 spans 16 residues. V dropped 0 bases and J dropped 4; count of bases not matched to a gene: 5. Germline assignment: CDR1 SGHRS and CDR2 YFSETQ. The CDR3 here is CASSLGLAGNRETQYF. The CDR3 coding sequence is TGCGCCAGCAGCTTGGGACTAGCGGGAAACCGAGAGACCCAGTACTTC.

This chain links TRBV29-1 with TRBJ2-7; 9 nucleotides agree with TRBD1. The junction had 19 bases not matched to a gene; V was cut back by 3 bases and J by 7 bases. Germline assignment: CDR1 SQVTM and CDR2 ANQGSEA. The CDR3 consists of 17 residues. The CDR3: CSVDGDLRRDRDGEQYF. CDR3 coding DNA: TGCAGCGTTGATGGGGATCTACGCCGGGACAGGGACGGTGAGCAGTACTTC.

The V call is TRBV15, the J call TRBJ2-7; the D is unclear. Germline lookup yields CDR1 LNHNV and CDR2 YYDKDF (reference sequence). The V end lost 0 bases, the J end lost 0 bases, and 9 bases lay between the germline ends. CDR3 length: 15 residues. The CDR3 is CATSRDLGSSYEQYF. CDR3 coding DNA: TGTGCCACCAGCAGAGATCTTGGCAGCTCCTACGAGCAGTACTTC.

The chain combines TRBV6-1 with TRBJ2-7; possibly TRBD1 for D (6 bases). Trimming removed 3 bases from V and 1 base from J, with 16 bases in between. Germline CDR1 is MNHNS and CDR2 is SASEGT. The CDR3 length is 16 residues. The CDR3 DNA reads as TGTGCCAGCAGTGACGACAGGCCCCCCCTTTCCTACGAGCAGTACTTC. It yields the protein CASSDDRPPLSYEQYF.

DNA of the CDR3: TGTGCCAGCAGCTCGATAATGGGGACACGCAACTCTGGGGCCAACGTCCTGACTTTC. Its protein product is CASSSIMGTRNSGANVLTF. V usage is TRBV5-4 and J usage is TRBJ2-6; possible D gene TRBD1, 6 bases. Germline V gives CDR1 SGHNT, CDR2 YYREEE (reference sequence). V gave up 3 bases and J gave up 0 bases, with 19 bases separating them. The CDR3 sequence is 19 residues long.

This clone came up once. The V and J genes are TRBV4-3 and TRBJ2-1, with TRBD1 matching 10 bases. The CDR3 contains 20 residues. In germline, CDR1 is LGHNA, CDR2 YSLEER. The V gene end was trimmed by 2 bases and the J gene end by 0 bases; junction bases not matched to a gene: 13. The CDR3 reads CASSQRWTGGTLSSYNEQFF. The CDR3 DNA is TGCGCCAGCAGCCAACGCTGGACAGGGGGGACCCTCAGCTCCTACAATGAGCAGTTCTTC.

The chain has TRBV29-1 and TRBJ2-1, with 8 nucleotides matching TRBD1. This CDR3 region has 14 residues. Germline V gives CDR1 SQVTM, CDR2 ANQGSEA. With 6 bases clipped from V and 2 bases from J, the junction kept 6 bases outside the gene matches. CDR3 in amino acids: CSVLGQGTYNEQFF. CDR3 sequence (DNA): TGCAGCGTCCTCGGACAGGGTACCTACAATGAGCAGTTCTTC.

This clone was recorded at least ten times. The chain's CDR3 is CASSPEGNYGYTF. Written as DNA, the CDR3 is TGTGCCAGCAGCCCTGAGGGAAACTATGGCTACACCTTC. The chain combines TRBV27 with TRBJ1-2; D ambiguous. V dropped 6 bases and J dropped 2 bases, with 10 bases sitting between them. The CDR3 consists of 13 residues. Looked up from germline, CDR1 is MNHEY and CDR2 is SMNVEV (reference sequence).

This chain joins TRBV4-1 and TRBJ1-5; D is possibly TRBD1 (5 bases). The V gene's germline CDR1 is MGHRA and CDR2 YSYEKL. The CDR3 is 16 residues long. The ends were cut back, 2 bases at V and 3 bases at J, with 14 bases in the middle. In nucleotides, the CDR3 is TGCGCCAGCAGCCAACCCGCGGGGGTTGCCAATCAGCCCCAGCATTTT. Its translation is CASSQPAGVANQPQHF.

V and J are TRBV4-3 and TRBJ2-1; 7 bases are a match to TRBD1. Germline CDR1 is LGHNA and CDR2 is YSLEER. V dropped 0 bases and J dropped 11; count of bases not matched to a gene: 4. This CDR3 region has 13 residues. CDR3 bases: TGCGCCAGCAGCCAAGAAGGGGGCTCAAAGCAGTTCTTC. Residues: CASSQEGGSKQFF.

This clone came up once. The genes are TRBV2 and TRBJ2-2, with a possible D match to TRBD2 (5 bases). Germline V lookup: CDR1 SNHLY, CDR2 FYNNEI. Trimming shortened V by 0 bases and J by 1 base, and 6 bases separated the two germline ends. This CDR3 region has 15 residues. This CDR3 reads CASSEAAVNTGELFF. As DNA, the CDR3 is TGTGCCAGCAGTGAAGCAGCGGTGAACACCGGGGAGCTGTTTTTT. Full variable domain (rest looked up from reference TRBV2 and TRBJ2-2): EPEVTQTPSHQVTQMGQEVILRCVPISNHLYFYWYRQILGQKVEFLVSFYNNEISEKSEIFDDQFSVERPDGSNFTLKIRSTKLEDSAMYFCASSEAAVNTGELFFGEGSRLTVL.

This clone was seen only once. The chain's CDR3 is CASSFLAGGGTDTQYF. CDR3 nucleotide sequence: TGTGCCAGCAGTTTTCTAGCGGGAGGGGGCACAGATACGCAGTATTTT. The genes are TRBV27 and TRBJ2-3; the match to TRBD2 covers 12 bases. The germline V gene has CDR1 MNHEY and CDR2 SMNVEV (reference sequence). CDR3 length: 16 residues. Germline trimming cut 3 bases from V and 1 base from J; bases unmatched to any gene: 2.

In the case of this clone: The same CDR3 is also encoded by other DNA sequences in this sample. The V gene is TRBV6-5, the J gene TRBJ2-3; D call uncertain. Looked up from germline, CDR1 is MNHEY and CDR2 is SVGAGI. V gave up 8 bases and J gave up 1 base, with 4 bases separating them. The CDR3 totals 11 residues. The CDR3 DNA follows: TGTGCCAGCGGGCGCACAGATACGCAGTATTTT. Protein sequence: CASGRTDTQYF.

The chain joins TRBV5-1 to TRBJ1-1; TRBD1 agrees at 10 bases. The junction had 9 bases not matched to a gene; V was cut back by 1 base and J by 6 bases. This CDR3 comprises 16 residues. Germline V gives CDR1 SGHRS, CDR2 YFSETQ. The CDR3 region is CASSLPGQGKNSEAFF. CDR3 bases: TGCGCCAGCAGCTTGCCGGGACAGGGGAAAAACTCTGAAGCTTTCTTT.

This chain links TRBV15 with TRBJ2-2, with D maybe TRBD2 (5 bases). Germline CDR1 and CDR2: LNHNV and YYDKDF (reference sequence). With 8 bases removed from V and 4 bases from J, the gap between germline ends came to 14 bases. This CDR3 is 14 amino acids long. The chain's CDR3 is CATRPPSGTGELFF. The CDR3 DNA is TGTGCCACCCGCCCCCCCAGCGGCACCGGGGAGCTGTTTTTT.

The rearrangement links TRBV5-4 to TRBJ2-7, with 9 bases identical to TRBD2. This CDR3 spans 15 amino acids. V gave up 1 base and J gave up 7 bases; unmatched junction bases: 9. Germline V gene lookup returns CDR1 SGHNT and CDR2 YYREEE (reference sequence). This CDR3 reads CASSLKAGGQEEQYF. The CDR3 nucleotides read TGTGCCAGCAGCTTGAAGGCGGGAGGGCAGGAAGAGCAGTACTTC.

This clone turned up a few times. This chain uses TRBV9 with TRBJ2-7, with 8 bases matching TRBD2. The CDR3 loop spans 14 amino acids. With V trimmed by 4 bases and J by 4 bases, 7 bases remained unmatched. From germline, CDR1 is SGDLS and CDR2 YYNGEE. CDR3 in DNA: TGTGCCAGCAGCCTAGGGACTAGTCCGTACGAGCAGTACTTC. Its translation: CASSLGTSPYEQYF. Based on the CDR3 plus reference TRBV9 and TRBJ2-7, the full variable domain is DSGVTQTPKHLITATGQRVTLRCSPRSGDLSVYWYQQSLDQGLQFLIQYYNGEERAKGNILERFSAQQFPDLHSELNLSSLELGDSALYFCASSLGTSPYEQYFGPGTRLTVT.